This record covers a single T cell receptor (beta chain). This specimen comes from a study of shared clonotypes between healthy human individuals. The V end was cut by 4 bases, the J end by 10 bases, with 11 bases between. CDR3 size: 12 residues. CDR1 and CDR2 from the germline V gene are KGHSH and LQKENI. Sequenced by immunoSEQ multiplex PCR; TCRdb stores in-frame clones only, minus some. The sample has over a million clones; over 95% are singletons. The chain joins TRBV18 to TRBJ2-1; unclear D gene. The receptor's source is a young man in good health. The material sequenced was naive CD4+ T cells sorted from blood. Described subset: CD45RA+ positively selected. CDR3 coding DNA: TGTGCCAGCTCACAGCAGTCTAGGGAGCAGTTCTTC. As protein: CASSQQSREQFF.